One T cell receptor beta chain is described in this entry. This sample is part of a study of blood T cell repertoires in COVID-19. V lost 5 bases and J lost 4; bases outside the gene matches: 4. Germline CDR1 is SGHTA and CDR2 is FQGTGA. CDR3 size: 15 residues. Original handling: Quantification of nucleated cells was approximated via reference gene primer amplification. Sequencing used immunoSEQ multiplex PCR; TCRdb keeps in-frame clones, though not all of them. That table gives V, J and clone size, and the DNA gave D and trimming. This table holds a few hundred thousand clones, more than 85% found once. Participants were aged roughly 18 to 90 years, lived in about two dozen US areas, and enrolled virtually. All recovered Cohort 3 donors got two negative PCRs, got clearance, or saw symptom resolution.

The receptor comes from a man in his forties who had recovered from COVID-19. Sequenced sample: PBMCs or T cells enriched from blood (not recorded which). The chain employs TRBV7-3 and TRBJ2-1; TRBD1 agrees at 11 bases. CDR3 DNA sequence: TGTGCCAGCAGCCCTCGGGACAGGGGGTACAATGAGCAGTTCTTC. It codes for CASSPRDRGYNEQFF.